Following are 31 T cell receptor beta chains from one sample sequenced in a study of CD8 T cells in ankylosing spondylitis (dated by TCRdb to the late 2010s). The protocol used for the library was 5' RACE. Data came from an Illumina HiSeq 2500. In-frame beta chains were kept once TCRdb had trimmed the public reads at Q25 with fastp and called clones with MiXCR. For every CDR3 protein sequence, its rows merge into one entry that carries the most common genes and DNA. The sample table shows 30,000 to 40,000 distinct CDR3 sequences, and 5.5% to 8% are seen once. Over 9.5% of the sample goes to the ten largest clones. The sample comprised blood, either unsorted or a sorted T cell fraction (not recorded which). These receptors came from a male donor with ankylosing spondylitis or in good health (not recorded which).

This clonotype was counted many times. The CDR3 nucleotides are TGTGCCAGCAGTTTCCGGTACGAGCAGTACTTC. It specifies CASSFRYEQYF. The chain links TRBV28 to TRBJ2-7; D is unresolved. Trimming left V 3 bases short and J 4 bases short, with 4 bases between. The CDR3 runs to 11 residues. The germline CDR1 and CDR2 sequences are MDHEN and SYDVKM.

This clonotype was seen ten or more times. The V and J genes are TRBV20-1 and TRBJ1-5; D unclear. The CDR3 covers 12 residues. The germline V and J ends were trimmed by 3 bases and 5 bases, with 8 bases remaining between them. Germline assignment: CDR1 DFQATT and CDR2 SNEGSKA (reference sequence). CDR3 in DNA: TGCAGTGCTAGGGACGGTGATCAGCCCCAGCATTTT. Protein sequence: CSARDGDQPQHF.

This clonotype showed up many times. The V and J genes are TRBV7-2 and TRBJ2-7; 7 bases align to TRBD2. After removal of 5 bases from V and 3 bases from J, the junction contained 4 bases not matched to a gene. The CDR3 loop spans 13 amino acids. Germline lookup yields CDR1 SGHTA and CDR2 FQGNSA. The CDR3 DNA reads as TGTGCCAGCAGCCGCCAGCGGGACTACGAGCAGTACTTC. This translates into CASSRQRDYEQYF.

This clonotype was counted at least ten times. The chain employs TRBV2 and TRBJ2-7; TRBD1 agrees at 7 bases. With V trimmed by 8 bases and J by 2 bases, 6 bases remained unmatched. CDR3 length equals 13 residues. CDR1 and CDR2 from the germline V gene are SNHLY and FYNNEI. The CDR3 reads CASCQDRTYEQYF. The DNA for the CDR3 is TGTGCCAGCTGTCAGGACAGGACCTACGAGCAGTACTTC.

In this sample, this clonotype is medium-sized. The rearrangement joins TRBV5-6 to TRBJ2-3; D is uncertain. The V end lost 4 bases, the J end lost 0 bases, and 9 bases lay between the germline ends. The CDR3 consists of 14 residues. Germline V gene sequence: CDR1 SGHDT, CDR2 YYEEEE. The CDR3 DNA follows: TGTGCCAGCAGCCCTCTACTGAGCACAGATACGCAGTATTTT. Protein: CASSPLLSTDTQYF.

In this sample, this clonotype turned up many times. The gene calls are TRBV19 and TRBJ2-1; D not certain. The V gene lost 4 bases and the J gene lost 8 bases, with 12 bases spanning the gap. The CDR3 loop spans 13 amino acids. Germline assignment: CDR1 LNHDA and CDR2 SQIVND (reference sequence). In nucleotides, the CDR3 is TGTGCCAGTAGTACGACTGGTGGGGATGAGCAGTTCTTC. Translated, it gives CASSTTGGDEQFF. Supplemented by reference TRBV19 and TRBJ2-1, the full variable domain reads DGGITQSPKYLFRKEGQNVTLSCEQNLNHDAMYWYRQDPGQGLRLIYYSQIVNDFQKGDIAEGYSVSREKKESFPLTVTSAQKNPTAFYLCASSTTGGDEQFFGPGTRLTVL.

This clonotype occurred many times. The chain recombines TRBV12-3 or TRBV12-4 with TRBJ2-1; 9 bases are shared with TRBD2. This CDR3 has 12 residues. V lost 1 base and J lost 15; bases outside the gene matches: 4. The CDR3 is CASSLGVSGRFF. Here the CDR3 DNA reads TGTGCCAGCAGTTTAGGGGTTAGCGGGAGGTTCTTC.

This clonotype occurred a few times. The chain carries TRBV11-2 and TRBJ2-1, with unresolved D. The CDR3 extends over 14 amino acids. The germline V and J ends were trimmed by 4 bases and 7 bases, with 14 bases remaining between them. Germline CDR1 and CDR2: SGHAT and FQNNGV. CDR3: CASSYPLVVNEQFF. CDR3 DNA: TGTGCCAGCAGCTACCCCTTAGTGGTTAATGAGCAGTTCTTC.

This clonotype was counted at least ten times. The gene calls are TRBV29-1 and TRBJ2-2; D is unresolved. V shed 4 bases and J shed 5 bases, with 11 bases lying between them. Looked up from germline, CDR1 is SQVTM and CDR2 is ANQGSEA. CDR3 length equals 13 residues. CDR3 DNA: TGCAGCGTTGGTGCCAGCTATACCGGGGAGCTGTTTTTT. Encoded protein: CSVGASYTGELFF.

V and J are TRBV20-1 and TRBJ2-3, with D possibly being TRBD2 (6 bases). CDR3 length: 15 residues. Trimming pared 1 base from V and 0 bases from J, leaving 11 bases between. Germline V gene lookup returns CDR1 DFQATT and CDR2 SNEGSKA (reference sequence). CDR3 region: CSARVGEASTDTQYF. In nucleotides, the CDR3 is TGCAGTGCTAGAGTGGGGGAGGCCAGCACAGATACGCAGTATTTT.

This chain joins TRBV7-9 and TRBJ2-2; tentatively, D is TRBD1 or TRBD2 (5 bases each). The germline V gene has CDR1 SEHNR and CDR2 FQNEAQ (reference sequence). V was cut by 4 bases and J by 5 bases, with 17 bases left in between. The CDR3 totals 16 residues. Here the CDR3 DNA reads TGTGCCAGCAGCTCTACCGGGACGGCCGAGACCGGGGAGCTGTTTTTT. Translating it yields CASSSTGTAETGELFF. Full variable domain (missing parts from reference TRBV7-9 and TRBJ2-2): DTGVSQNPRHKITKRGQNVTFRCDPISEHNRLYWYRQTLGQGPEFLTYFQNEAQLEKSRLLSDRFSAERPKGSFSTLEIQRTEQGDSAMYLCASSSTGTAETGELFFGEGSRLTVL.

This clonotype is deemed medium-sized (0.01 to 0.1%). V and J are TRBV5-1 and TRBJ2-1; D unresolved. The germline V gene encodes CDR1 SGHRS and CDR2 YFSETQ. The V gene lost 0 bases and the J gene lost 1 base, with 5 bases spanning the gap. The CDR3 is 14 residues long. The CDR3 is CASSLGASYNEQFF. In DNA, the CDR3 is TGCGCCAGCAGCTTGGGGGCTTCCTACAATGAGCAGTTCTTC. Full variable domain (missing parts from reference TRBV5-1 and TRBJ2-1): KAGVTQTPRYLIKTRGQQVTLSCSPISGHRSVSWYQQTPGQGLQFLFEYFSETQRNKGNFPGRFSGRQFSNSRSEMNVSTLELGDSALYLCASSLGASYNEQFFGPGTRLTVL.

This clonotype is termed medium-sized (0.01 to 0.1%). The V call is TRBV5-1, the J call TRBJ2-2, with D perhaps matching TRBD1 (6 bases). Trimming removed 0 bases from V and 0 bases from J, with 9 bases in between. Germline V gives CDR1 SGHRS, CDR2 YFSETQ. There are 16 residues in the CDR3. As DNA, the CDR3 is TGCGCCAGCAGCTTGGAGGGGGACCCGAACACCGGGGAGCTGTTTTTT. Amino acids: CASSLEGDPNTGELFF.

This clonotype was seen repeatedly, ten times or more. J is TRBJ2-2 and V is TRBV12-3 or TRBV12-4, with D unresolved. Between the trimmed V and J ends, which lost 3 bases and 6 bases, there was a span of 5 bases. The CDR3 length is 12 residues. This CDR3 reads CASSFTAGELFF. CDR3 coding DNA: TGTGCCAGCAGTTTTACGGCCGGGGAGCTGTTTTTT.

In this sample, this clonotype turned up many times. This chain connects TRBV12-3 or TRBV12-4 to TRBJ2-2; D is unclear. V dropped 3 bases and J dropped 8 bases, with 16 bases sitting between them. This CDR3 spans 15 amino acids. This CDR3 reads CASSLRPGSVGELFF. The CDR3 nucleotides are TGTGCCAGCAGTTTGAGACCTGGGTCAGTGGGGGAGCTGTTTTTT.

This clonotype was recorded at least ten times. V and J are TRBV11-3 and TRBJ2-3, with TRBD2 matching 13 bases. This CDR3 contains 16 residues. Germline CDR1 SGHNT, CDR2 YENEEA. Losses at the gene ends were 5 bases for V and 0 bases for J; bases not matched to a gene: 2. The CDR3 spells CASSTGLAGSTDTQYF. The CDR3 DNA follows: TGTGCCAGCAGCACGGGACTAGCGGGAAGCACAGATACGCAGTATTTT.

This clonotype was seen repeatedly, ten times or more. The CDR3: CASSLKLAGALDEQFF. In nucleotides, the CDR3 is TGCGCCAGCAGCTTGAAACTAGCGGGGGCCCTCGATGAGCAGTTCTTC. This rearrangement joins TRBV5-1 to TRBJ2-1; TRBD2 aligns across 11 bases. Germline-derived CDR1 and CDR2 are SGHRS and YFSETQ. The CDR3 consists of 16 residues. J was trimmed by 8 bases and V by 1 base; bases with no gene match: 8. Complete variable domain (other parts from reference TRBV5-1 and TRBJ2-1): KAGVTQTPRYLIKTRGQQVTLSCSPISGHRSVSWYQQTPGQGLQFLFEYFSETQRNKGNFPGRFSGRQFSNSRSEMNVSTLELGDSALYLCASSLKLAGALDEQFFGPGTRLTVL.

This clonotype has ten or more counts. The J gene is TRBJ1-1, the V gene TRBV29-1; no definite D call. Trimming took off 4 bases at V and 6 bases at J, with 9 bases between the two ends. Looked up from germline, CDR1 is SQVTM and CDR2 is ANQGSEA. The CDR3 contains 11 residues. Written as DNA, the CDR3 is TGCAGCGTTGCTGGCGTCTCTGAAGCTTTCTTT. Its protein is CSVAGVSEAFF.

As to this clonotype: Since a much larger clone is just one base distant, this may be a read error. V gene TRBV29-1 combines with J gene TRBJ2-1; maybe TRBD2 (5 bases). Trimming stripped 6 bases from V and 8 bases from J, with 20 bases between. The CDR3 has 14 residues. Germline values: CDR1 SQVTM, CDR2 ANQGSEA. The CDR3 is CSVHASFRTDEQFF. CDR3 bases: TGCAGCGTCCACGCTAGCTTCCGAACAGATGAGCAGTTCTTC.

This chain links TRBV12-3 or TRBV12-4 with TRBJ2-1, with 9 bases that match TRBD2. CDR3 length: 17 residues. V was clipped by 5 bases and J by 7 bases; unmatched bases: 15. The CDR3 here is CASSAFLRASGKNEQFF. In DNA, the CDR3 is TGTGCCAGCAGTGCTTTTCTTCGGGCTAGCGGGAAAAATGAGCAGTTCTTC.

This clonotype occurred many times. This sequence joins TRBV10-3 and TRBJ1-2; 7 positions agree with TRBD1. Germline V CDR1 and CDR2: ENHRY, SYGVKD. Trimming took 0 bases from V and 8 from J; bases not matched to a gene: 6. The CDR3 has 14 amino acids. The CDR3, as DNA: TGTGCCATCAGTGAGTCACGACAGGGCGAGGGCTACACCTTC. Its translation: CAISESRQGEGYTF.

This clonotype was seen a few times. The chain combines TRBV12-3 or TRBV12-4 with TRBJ1-4; D ambiguous. V lost 2 bases and J 8 bases, leaving 3 bases between the germline ends. This CDR3 spans 11 amino acids. CDR3 DNA: TGTGCCAGCAGTTTACGGGAAAAACTGTTTTTT. It is translated as CASSLREKLFF.

This sequence joins TRBV28 and TRBJ2-7; D remains ambiguous. Per germline, CDR1 MDHEN and CDR2 SYDVKM. The ends were cut back, 6 bases at V and 2 bases at J, with 20 bases in the middle. The CDR3 has 16 residues. CDR3 loop: CASSTQYIELTYEQYF. In DNA, the CDR3 is TGTGCCAGCAGCACCCAATACATCGAACTGACCTACGAGCAGTACTTC.

The chain uses TRBV7-2 and TRBJ2-2; D possibly corresponds to TRBD1 (6 bases). The CDR3 totals 15 residues. V dropped 5 bases and J dropped 8 bases, with 18 bases sitting between them. Germline CDR1 SGHTA, CDR2 FQGNSA. This CDR3 reads CASSRKGEIWGELFF. The CDR3 DNA follows: TGTGCCAGCAGCCGAAAGGGGGAGATTTGGGGGGAGCTGTTTTTT.

This clonotype was counted ten times or more. The rearrangement links TRBV9 to TRBJ1-1; D call uncertain. Looked up from germline, CDR1 is SGDLS and CDR2 is YYNGEE. There are 13 residues in the CDR3. The V end was cut by 1 base, the J end by 5 bases, with 9 bases between. CDR3 region: CASSVMGATEAFF. The CDR3 bases are TGTGCCAGCAGCGTAATGGGTGCGACTGAAGCTTTCTTT.

This clonotype was counted many times. This chain links TRBV6-1 with TRBJ2-2, with D possibly matching TRBD1 (6 bases). V gave up 4 bases and J gave up 1 base, with 10 bases separating them. Germline CDR1 is MNHNS and CDR2 is SASEGT. CDR3 length: 15 amino acids. As DNA, the CDR3 is TGTGCCAGCAGTGTTACGGGACAGAACACCGGGGAGCTGTTTTTT. Its protein is CASSVTGQNTGELFF.

This clonotype was detected ten times or more. The CDR3 protein is CASSLDAGTSGSNEQFF. CDR3 nucleotide sequence: TGTGCCAGCAGCCTAGACGCCGGGACTAGCGGGAGTAATGAGCAGTTCTTC. The chain joins TRBV4-2 to TRBJ2-1; TRBD2 aligns across 14 bases. The CDR3 is 17 amino acids. V trimming: 4 bases; J trimming: 7 bases; junction bases outside the gene matches: 9. The V gene's germline CDR1 is LGHNA and CDR2 YNFKEQ.

The sample holds many counts of this clonotype. V is TRBV29-1 and J is TRBJ1-3; maybe TRBD1 (6 bases). Trimming took off 0 bases at V and 8 bases at J, with 14 bases between the two ends. Germline CDR1 and CDR2: SQVTM and ANQGSEA. This CDR3 has 14 amino acids. The CDR3 DNA reads TGCAGCGTTGAAGATCGGACAGTGCGAGACACCATATATTTT. Amino acid sequence: CSVEDRTVRDTIYF. The complete variable domain, with remaining parts taken from reference TRBV29-1 and TRBJ1-3, reads SAVISQKPSRDICQRGTSLTIQCQVDSQVTMMFWYRQQPGQSLTLIATANQGSEATYESGFVIDKFPISRPNLTFSTLTVSNMSPEDSSIYLCSVEDRTVRDTIYFGEGSWLTVV.

This clonotype turned up a few times. The chain links TRBV6-5 to TRBJ2-5; D may be TRBD2 (6 bases). Germline V gives CDR1 MNHEY, CDR2 SVGAGI. The CDR3 is made up of 15 amino acids. The germline V and J ends were trimmed by 0 bases and 5 bases, with 13 bases remaining between them. The DNA for the CDR3 is TGTGCCAGCAGTTACTCGGCCAGGAGCGGGGAGACCCAGTACTTC. Translated: CASSYSARSGETQYF.

V and J are TRBV10-1 and TRBJ2-3; TRBD2 agrees at 11 bases. The J segment lost 3 bases and the V segment lost 3 bases, leaving 11 bases of the junction unmatched. The CDR3 length is 18 residues. Germline V lookup: CDR1 WNHNN, CDR2 SYGVQD (reference sequence). CDR3 sequence: CASSDPKQLAGVTDTQYF. The CDR3 DNA reads as TGCGCCAGCAGTGACCCAAAGCAACTAGCGGGAGTGACAGATACGCAGTATTTT.

This chain's CDR3 is CASSLNLYEQYF. The CDR3 DNA reads as TGTGCCAGCAGTCTAAACCTCTACGAGCAGTACTTC. The rearrangement uses TRBV2 and TRBJ2-7; D is ambiguous. CDR1 is SNHLY, CDR2 FYNNEI, per germline. V was clipped by 5 bases and J by 3 bases, with 8 bases between them. The length of the CDR3 is 12 residues.